One sample yielded the 5 T cell receptor beta chains listed below, sequenced in a study of blood T cell repertoires in COVID-19. Profiled with immunoSEQ multiplex PCR; TCRdb holds only in-frame clones, not every one. In the table there are 80,000 to 95,000 clones, more than 80% of which are singletons. Sequencing was done on a sample of peripheral blood. The receptor set was obtained from a man older than 75 with COVID-19, enrolled during active disease.

The chain is built from TRBV7-6 and TRBJ1-2; TRBD1 might be the D (6 bases). The V end lost 4 bases, the J end lost 5 bases, and 14 bases lay between the germline ends. The CDR3 consists of 14 residues. The germline gives CDR1 SGHVS, CDR2 FNYEAQ. CDR3 coding DNA: TGTGCCAGCAGCTCCGATACAGGGTTTTATGGCTACACCTTC. Translation gives CASSSDTGFYGYTF.

The chain uses TRBV19 and TRBJ1-5, with 8 bases lining up with TRBD1. This CDR3 region has 15 residues. Germline CDR1 LNHDA, CDR2 SQIVND (reference sequence). V gave up 6 bases and J gave up 1 base; unmatched junction bases: 5. The CDR3 is CASSRSGGSNQPQHF. The CDR3 DNA reads TGTGCCAGTAGCCGGTCAGGGGGCAGCAATCAGCCCCAGCATTTT.

The gene calls are TRBV18 and TRBJ2-1; possible D gene TRBD1, 5 bases. Germline V gene sequence: CDR1 KGHSH, CDR2 LQKENI. The CDR3 consists of 15 residues. V was shortened by 0 bases and J by 3 bases, with 9 bases between the two germline ends. CDR3 in DNA: TGTGCCAGCTCACCACCGGCAGGGTTCTACAATGAGCAGTTCTTC. This codes for CASSPPAGFYNEQFF.

The rearrangement joins TRBV6-5 to TRBJ1-5; 7 nucleotides align to TRBD1. From germline, CDR1 is MNHEY and CDR2 SVGAGI. This CDR3 region has 13 residues. Trimming removed 8 bases from V and 2 bases from J; junction bases left unmatched: 3. CDR3 in DNA: TGTGCCAGCGGCAGGGGGGGCAATCAGCCCCAGCATTTT. Translating gives CASGRGGNQPQHF.

The chain is built from TRBV5-6 and TRBJ2-5; 9 bases fit TRBD2. Germline V gives CDR1 SGHDT, CDR2 YYEEEE. The junction had 2 bases not matched to a gene; V was cut back by 0 bases and J by 2 bases. The CDR3 totals 15 residues. The CDR3 DNA reads as TGTGCCAGCAGCTTGGATAGCGGGGGACAAGAGACCCAGTACTTC. Translation: CASSLDSGGQETQYF.